This T cell receptor (beta chain) was sequenced for a study of cytomegalovirus exposure and HLA in healthy donors. Study results and caveats: On later analysis, the bulk of CMV-associated TCR beta chains appeared to be HLA-restricted. The study put under 200 TCR beta chains on its list as cytomegalovirus-associated.

These donors counted as nominally healthy when sampled, but unrecorded immune exposures were likely. Deletions cut 4 bases from V and 6 bases from J, with 9 bases between. The germline CDR1 and CDR2 sequences are GTSNPN and SVGIG (reference sequence). This CDR3 is 11 amino acids long. This clone was counted a few times. Antigen unknown. 13 Jbeta primers and 60 Vbeta primers were used for the PCR. Repertoires were generated with immunoSEQ multiplex PCR, while TCRdb's copy carries only in-frame clones and drops some. The table lists approximately 180,000 clones, 75% to 80% of them singletons. This sequence originates from a man aged 40-49 years in good health and CMV-seropositive. The sample comprised PBMCs. This rearrangement joins TRBV30 to TRBJ2-5; a possible D gene is TRBD1 (5 bases). Here the CDR3 reads CAWTGSKTQYF. The DNA of the CDR3 is TGTGCCTGGACAGGGTCGAAGACCCAGTACTTC.